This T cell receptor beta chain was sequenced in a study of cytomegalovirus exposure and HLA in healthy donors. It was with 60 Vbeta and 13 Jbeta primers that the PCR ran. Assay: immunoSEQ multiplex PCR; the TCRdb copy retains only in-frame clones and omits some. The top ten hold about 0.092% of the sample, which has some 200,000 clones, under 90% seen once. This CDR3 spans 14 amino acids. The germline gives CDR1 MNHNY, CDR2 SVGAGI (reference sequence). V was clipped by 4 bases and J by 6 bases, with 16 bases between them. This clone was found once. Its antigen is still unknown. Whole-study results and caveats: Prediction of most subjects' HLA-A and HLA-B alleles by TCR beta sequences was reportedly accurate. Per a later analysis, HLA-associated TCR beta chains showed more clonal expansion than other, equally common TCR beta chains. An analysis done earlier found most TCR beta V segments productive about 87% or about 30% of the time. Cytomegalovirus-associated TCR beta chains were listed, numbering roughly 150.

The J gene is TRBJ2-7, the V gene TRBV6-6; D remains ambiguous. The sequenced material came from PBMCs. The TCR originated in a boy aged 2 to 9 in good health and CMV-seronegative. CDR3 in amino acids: CASSLLEVVGEQYF. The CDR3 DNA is TGTGCCAGCAGTTTACTCGAAGTAGTTGGCGAGCAGTACTTC.